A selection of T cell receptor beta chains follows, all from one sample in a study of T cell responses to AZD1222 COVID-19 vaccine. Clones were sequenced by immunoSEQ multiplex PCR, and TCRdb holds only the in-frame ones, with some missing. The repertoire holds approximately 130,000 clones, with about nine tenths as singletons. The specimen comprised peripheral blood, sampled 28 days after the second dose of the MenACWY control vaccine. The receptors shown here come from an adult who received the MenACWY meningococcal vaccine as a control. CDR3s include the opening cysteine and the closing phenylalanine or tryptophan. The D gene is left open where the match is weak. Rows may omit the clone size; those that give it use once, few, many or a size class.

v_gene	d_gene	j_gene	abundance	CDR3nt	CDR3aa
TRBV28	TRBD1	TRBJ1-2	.	TGTGCCAGCAGCCCCCGGGACAGGTTTACTAACTATGGCTACACCTTC	CASSPRDRFTNYGYTF
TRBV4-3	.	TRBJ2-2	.	TGCGCCAGCAGCCCTCAGGCCGGGGAGCTGTTTTTT	CASSPQAGELFF
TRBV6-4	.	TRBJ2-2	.	TGTGCCAGCAGTGACTCCGCGGTGGGAGTAAACACCGGGGAGCTGTTTTTT	CASSDSAVGVNTGELFF
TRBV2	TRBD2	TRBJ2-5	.	TGTGCCAGCACCAGGACTAGCGGGAGGGTGCAGTACTTC	CASTRTSGRVQYF
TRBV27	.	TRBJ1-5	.	TGTGCCAGCAGTTTAAATTCTGCGATAGCTCATCAGCCCCAGCATTTT	CASSLNSAIAHQPQHF
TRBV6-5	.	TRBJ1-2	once	TGTGCCAGCCTCCAGCGGGGCTACACCTTC	CASLQRGYTF
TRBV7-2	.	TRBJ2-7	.	TGTGCCAGCACCCCAACTCTGCGAAGGACCTACGAGCAGTACTTC	CASTPTLRRTYEQYF
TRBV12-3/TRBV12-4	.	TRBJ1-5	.	TGTGCCAGCAAAAACCGAGATCAGCCCCAGCATTTT	CASKNRDQPQHF
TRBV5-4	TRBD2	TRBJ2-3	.	TGTGCCAGCAGCCCCGGGACTAGCGGGAGAAGAGATACGCAGTATTTT	CASSPGTSGRRDTQYF
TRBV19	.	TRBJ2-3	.	TGTGCCAGTAGTGGGGGCGGGGTGGGGACAGATACGCAGTATTTT	CASSGGGVGTDTQYF
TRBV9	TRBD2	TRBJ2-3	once	TGTGCCAGCAGCCGAGCGGGGGACCGTGTCACTCGCACAGATACGCAGTATTTT	CASSRAGDRVTRTDTQYF
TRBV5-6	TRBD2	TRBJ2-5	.	TGTGCCAGCAGCCCCCGACTAGCGGGAGAGACCCAGTACTTC	CASSPRLAGETQYF
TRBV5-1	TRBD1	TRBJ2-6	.	TGCGCCAGCAGCTGGGACAGGGGAAGCTCTGGGGCCAACGTCCTGACTTTC	CASSWDRGSSGANVLTF
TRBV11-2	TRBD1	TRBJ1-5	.	TGTGCCAGCAGCTTTGGGACAGGGAATAGCAATCAGCCCCAGCATTTT	CASSFGTGNSNQPQHF
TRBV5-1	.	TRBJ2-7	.	TGCGCCAGCAGCTTGGGGGTTAGTAGTTTCGAGCAGTACTTC	CASSLGVSSFEQYF
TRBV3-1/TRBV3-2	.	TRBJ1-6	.	TGTGCCAGCACCCAAGTAGGACAGTATAATTCACCCCTCCACTTT	CASTQVGQYNSPLHF
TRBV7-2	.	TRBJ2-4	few	TGTGCCAGCGGGGACACGGGGCGGAGGAACATTCAGTACTTC	CASGDTGRRNIQYF
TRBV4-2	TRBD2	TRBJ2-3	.	TGTGCCAGCAGCCAACAACTAGCGCTTAGCACAGATACGCAGTATTTT	CASSQQLALSTDTQYF
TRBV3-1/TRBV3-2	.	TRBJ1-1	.	TGTGCCAGCAGCCAAGTTGAGGGGGAGAACACTGAAGCTTTCTTT	CASSQVEGENTEAFF
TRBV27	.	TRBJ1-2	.	TGTGCCAGCAGTTTATCGGTCGGTTCTTCCTCAGCTAACTATGGCTACACCTTC	CASSLSVGSSSANYGYTF
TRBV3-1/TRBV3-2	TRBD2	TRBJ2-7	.	TGTGCCAGCAGCCAAGTCTGGGAGGGGAGGTCCTACGAGCAGTACTTC	CASSQVWEGRSYEQYF